The clone carrying this T cell receptor (beta chain) occurred a few times. This sample was included in a study of molecular identifiers for immune sequencing clone quantification. MiXCR, run by TCRdb on the PCR reads, gives a single entry per CDR3 protein. Among around 460,000 distinct CDR3 sequences listed, 20% to 25% were seen once. The sequence came from a human donor in good health. Some libraries in this study had Jurkat cell RNA spiked in. The sequenced material came from naive CD8+ T cells from blood, with Jurkat cell RNA spiked in. Subset of the sample: FACS-sorted CD8+CD4-CCR7+CD45RA+ naive T cells.

The DNA for the CDR3 is TGTGCCACCAGCCAGGACAGTAGCAATCAGCCCCAGCATTTT. The encoded protein is CATSQDSSNQPQHF. The V and J genes are TRBV15 and TRBJ1-5, with TRBD1 as a possible D gene (6 bases). V shed 5 bases and J shed 0 bases, with 8 bases lying between them. Germline-derived CDR1 and CDR2 are LNHNV and YYDKDF (reference sequence). The CDR3 spans 14 residues.